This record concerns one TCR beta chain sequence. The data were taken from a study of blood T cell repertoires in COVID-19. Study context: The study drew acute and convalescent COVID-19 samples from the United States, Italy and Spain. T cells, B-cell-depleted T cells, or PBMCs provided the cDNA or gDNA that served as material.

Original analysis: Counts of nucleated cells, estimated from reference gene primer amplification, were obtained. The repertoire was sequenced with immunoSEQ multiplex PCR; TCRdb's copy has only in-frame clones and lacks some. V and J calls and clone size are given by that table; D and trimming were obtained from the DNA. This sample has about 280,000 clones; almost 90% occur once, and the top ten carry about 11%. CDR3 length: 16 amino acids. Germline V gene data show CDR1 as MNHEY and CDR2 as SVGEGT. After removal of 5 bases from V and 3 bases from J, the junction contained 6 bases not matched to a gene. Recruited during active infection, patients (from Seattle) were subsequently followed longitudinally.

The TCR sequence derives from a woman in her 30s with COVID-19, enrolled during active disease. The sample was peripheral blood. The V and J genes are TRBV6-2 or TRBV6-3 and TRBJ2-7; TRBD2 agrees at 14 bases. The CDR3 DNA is TGTGCCAGCAGTACCGGGACTAGCGGGAGAAACTACGAGCAGTACTTC. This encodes CASSTGTSGRNYEQYF.